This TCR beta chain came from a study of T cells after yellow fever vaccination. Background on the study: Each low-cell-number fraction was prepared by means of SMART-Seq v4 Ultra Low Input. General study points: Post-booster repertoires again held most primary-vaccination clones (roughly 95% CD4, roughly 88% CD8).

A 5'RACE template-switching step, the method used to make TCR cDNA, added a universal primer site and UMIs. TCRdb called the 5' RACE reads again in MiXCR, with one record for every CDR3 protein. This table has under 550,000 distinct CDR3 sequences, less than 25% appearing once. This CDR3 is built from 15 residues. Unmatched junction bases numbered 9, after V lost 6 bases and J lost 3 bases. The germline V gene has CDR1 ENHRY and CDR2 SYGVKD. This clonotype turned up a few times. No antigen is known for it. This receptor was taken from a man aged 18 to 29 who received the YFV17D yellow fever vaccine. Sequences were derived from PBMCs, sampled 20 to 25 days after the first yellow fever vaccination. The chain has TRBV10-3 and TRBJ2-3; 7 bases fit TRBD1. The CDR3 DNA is TGTGCCATCAGGGACAGGACGTCTGATACAGATACGCAGTATTTT. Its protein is CAIRDRTSDTDTQYF.